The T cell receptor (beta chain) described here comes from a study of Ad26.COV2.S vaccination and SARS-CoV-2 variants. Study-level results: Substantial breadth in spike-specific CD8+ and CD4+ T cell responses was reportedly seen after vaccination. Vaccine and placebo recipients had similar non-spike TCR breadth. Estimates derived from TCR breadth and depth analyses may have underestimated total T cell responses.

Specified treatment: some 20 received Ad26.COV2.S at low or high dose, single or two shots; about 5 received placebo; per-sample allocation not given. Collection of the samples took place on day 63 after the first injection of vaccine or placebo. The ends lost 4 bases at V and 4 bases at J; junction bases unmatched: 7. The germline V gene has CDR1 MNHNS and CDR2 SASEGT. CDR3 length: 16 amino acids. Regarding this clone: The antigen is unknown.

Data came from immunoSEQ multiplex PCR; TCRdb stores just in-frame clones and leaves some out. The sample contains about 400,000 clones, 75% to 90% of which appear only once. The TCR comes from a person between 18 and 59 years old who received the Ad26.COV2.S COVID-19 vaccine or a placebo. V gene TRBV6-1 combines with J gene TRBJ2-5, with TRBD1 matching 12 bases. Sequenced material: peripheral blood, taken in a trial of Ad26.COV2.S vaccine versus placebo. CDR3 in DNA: TGTGCCAGCAGTGGGGGGACAGGGGGCTTCGGAGAGACCCAGTACTTC. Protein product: CASSGGTGGFGETQYF.